This T cell receptor (beta chain) was retrieved from a study of T cell responses to AZD1222 COVID-19 vaccine. About the study: Pooled samples include second doses given at about 4 or 12 weeks.

Sequenced by immunoSEQ multiplex PCR; TCRdb stores in-frame clones only, minus some. The data show around 130,000 clones, 75% to 95% seen once. General study points: It was only after the peak T cell response that any repertoires were sampled. Unmutated variant regions are reportedly the target of nearly half of TCRs that are spike-specific. Donors were mostly white British, more females; clonal diversity possibly underestimated.

As to this clone: Its antigen is unknown.

Material: peripheral blood, obtained on day 0 of AZD1222 vaccination. The receptor comes from an adult in good health.

CDR3 DNA: TGTGCCACCAGCAGAGCCCAGGGAACAGATACGCAGTATTTT. Its protein product is CATSRAQGTDTQYF. V usage is TRBV15 and J usage is TRBJ2-3, with D perhaps TRBD1 (5 bases). The V gene's germline CDR1 is LNHNV and CDR2 YYDKDF (reference sequence). V lost 1 base to trimming and J lost 3 bases, with 8 bases between them. This CDR3 is built from 14 residues. Combining the CDR3 with reference TRBV15 and TRBJ2-3 gives the whole variable domain DAMVIQNPRYQVTQFGKPVTLSCSQTLNHNVMYWYQQKSSQAPKLLFHYYDKDFNNEADTPDNFQSRRPNTSFCFLDIRSPGLGDTAMYLCATSRAQGTDTQYFGPGTRLTVL.